Listed below are T cell receptor beta chains from one sample, sequenced in a study of cytomegalovirus exposure and HLA in healthy donors. Data came from immunoSEQ multiplex PCR; TCRdb stores just in-frame clones and leaves some out. The sample holds about 150,000 clones, 74% seen once. Source material: PBMCs. These receptors were collected from a man aged 25 to 45 in good health and CMV-seronegative. Both conserved end residues are part of each CDR3. D genes are given only for firm matches. Clone size, where shown, is once, few, many, or a class for clones that have expanded.

size	V	D	J	CDR3	DNA
NA	TRBV7-9	TRBD1	TRBJ1-2	CASSPLEGAHGYTF	TGTGCCAGCAGCCCCTTGGAGGGGGCGCATGGCTACACCTTC
once	TRBV27	NA	TRBJ1-5	CASSLFSSANQPQHF	TGTGCCAGCAGTTTATTCTCCAGCGCCAATCAGCCCCAGCATTTT
NA	TRBV28	TRBD1	TRBJ2-7	CASSLGGQGPYSYEQYF	TGTGCCAGCAGTTTGGGCGGACAGGGCCCCTACTCCTACGAGCAGTACTTC
NA	TRBV6-5	NA	TRBJ2-5	CASSRHDSKETQYF	TGTGCCAGCAGTAGACATGACAGCAAAGAGACCCAGTACTTC
NA	TRBV19	TRBD2	TRBJ2-3	CASSPLAGGTDTQYF	TGTGCCAGTAGTCCCCTAGCGGGGGGCACAGATACGCAGTATTTT
NA	TRBV2	TRBD2	TRBJ2-3	CASSDGPSGKSTDTQYF	TGTGCCAGCAGTGACGGACCTAGCGGAAAAAGCACAGATACGCAGTATTTT
NA	TRBV7-6	NA	TRBJ2-7	CASSPSLEGDEQYF	TGTGCCAGCAGCCCCTCTCTGGAGGGTGACGAGCAGTACTTC
NA	TRBV25-1	NA	TRBJ1-6	CASSQTINNSPLHF	TGTGCCAGCAGTCAGACAATTAATAATTCACCCCTCCACTTT
few	TRBV4-3	TRBD1	TRBJ2-7	CASSQDLRRGLHEQYF	TGCGCCAGCAGCCAAGATCTTCGCAGGGGGTTGCACGAGCAGTACTTC
NA	TRBV5-6	NA	TRBJ1-4	CASSRGGVREKLFF	TGTGCCAGCAGCAGGGGGGGGGTCCGGGAAAAACTGTTTTTT
NA	TRBV9	NA	TRBJ2-5	CASSVLPAEETQYF	TGTGCCAGCAGCGTGCTCCCGGCGGAAGAGACCCAGTACTTC
NA	TRBV6-5	NA	TRBJ2-7	CASSYSVRALSYEQYF	TGTGCCAGCAGTTACTCGGTCAGGGCCCTCTCCTACGAGCAGTACTTC
NA	TRBV28	TRBD1	TRBJ1-5	CASSPTGEGQPQHF	TGTGCCAGCAGTCCGACAGGGGAAGGTCAGCCCCAGCATTTT
NA	TRBV6-1	TRBD1	TRBJ1-4	CASSEVGGREEKLFF	TGTGCCAGCAGTGAGGTAGGGGGCCGCGAGGAAAAACTGTTTTTT
few	TRBV6-1	NA	TRBJ1-2	CASSEGWTAHGYTF	TGTGCCAGCAGTGAAGGATGGACAGCCCACGGCTACACCTTC
once	TRBV28	TRBD1	TRBJ1-2	CASSKTGGANGYTF	TGTGCCAGCAGCAAGACAGGGGGCGCGAACGGCTACACCTTC
few	TRBV7-9	NA	TRBJ1-2	CASSLGGAGRGANYGYTF	TGTGCCAGCAGCTTAGGGGGGGCAGGGCGGGGGGCTAACTATGGCTACACCTTC
few	TRBV6-1	TRBD2	TRBJ2-1	CASSSTSDNEQFF	TGTGCCAGCAGTTCTACTAGCGACAATGAGCAGTTCTTC
NA	TRBV5-1	NA	TRBJ1-2	CASSLAATGYGYTF	TGCGCCAGCAGCTTGGCCGCGACGGGCTATGGCTACACCTTC
few	TRBV4-1	TRBD1	TRBJ1-4	CASSPLQGDEKLFF	TGCGCCAGCAGCCCCCTGCAGGGGGATGAAAAACTGTTTTTT
NA	TRBV28	NA	TRBJ1-5	CASSPDKLNQPQHF	TGTGCCAGCAGTCCGGACAAGCTAAATCAGCCCCAGCATTTT
NA	TRBV6-1	TRBD1	TRBJ1-2	CASREGTGTNYGYTF	TGTGCCAGCAGAGAGGGGACAGGGACTAACTATGGCTACACCTTC
NA	TRBV4-2	NA	TRBJ1-3	CASSQDTGMDTIYF	TGTGCCAGCAGCCAAGATACGGGGATGGACACCATATATTTT
NA	TRBV6-5	TRBD1	TRBJ2-7	CASSVGQGVSYEQYF	TGTGCCAGCAGCGTGGGACAGGGGGTCTCCTACGAGCAGTACTTC
NA	TRBV5-4	NA	TRBJ2-6	CASGETGANVLTF	TGTGCCAGCGGGGAGACTGGGGCCAACGTCCTGACTTTC
few	TRBV28	TRBD1	TRBJ1-4	CASSSIKTGNEKLFF	TGTGCCAGCAGTTCCATCAAGACAGGGAATGAAAAACTGTTTTTT
once	TRBV2	NA	TRBJ1-5	CASSFGQPNQPQHF	TGTGCCAGCAGTTTTGGACAGCCTAATCAGCCCCAGCATTTT
once	TRBV28	TRBD1	TRBJ1-5	CASRIRRGSNQPQHF	TGTGCCAGCAGAATCCGCAGGGGGAGCAATCAGCCCCAGCATTTT
NA	TRBV6-1	NA	TRBJ1-2	CASSEARQSDGYTF	TGTGCCAGCAGTGAAGCGAGACAATCTGACGGCTACACCTTC
NA	TRBV6-5	NA	TRBJ2-5	CASSYSGGREQYF	TGTGCCAGCAGTTACTCGGGCGGAAGGGAGCAGTACTTC
NA	TRBV9	NA	TRBJ2-3	CASSVEARGTTDTQYF	TGTGCCAGCAGCGTAGAGGCTCGGGGGACTACAGATACGCAGTATTTT
NA	TRBV4-2	TRBD2	TRBJ2-5	CASSQDQGLAGGQETQYF	TGTGCCAGCAGCCAAGATCAGGGACTAGCGGGGGGGCAAGAGACCCAGTACTTC
NA	TRBV29-1	NA	TRBJ2-7	CSVEGFGDGVDEQYF	TGCAGCGTTGAAGGCTTCGGGGATGGAGTCGACGAGCAGTACTTC
NA	TRBV19	TRBD1	TRBJ2-3	CASGTGFADTQYF	TGTGCCAGTGGGACAGGGTTCGCAGATACGCAGTATTTT
NA	TRBV5-6	TRBD1	TRBJ1-2	CASRDRESYGYTF	TGTGCCAGCCGGGACAGGGAGAGCTATGGCTACACCTTC
NA	TRBV18	NA	TRBJ1-5	CASSEGGDQPQHF	TGTGCCAGCTCCGAAGGGGGTGATCAGCCCCAGCATTTT
NA	TRBV28	NA	TRBJ1-2	CASSLTGRGVGGYTF	TGTGCCAGCAGTTTAACGGGGAGAGGTGTGGGAGGCTACACCTTC
once	TRBV6-1	NA	TRBJ1-3	CAGRQAAGNTIYF	TGTGCCGGGAGACAGGCAGCTGGAAACACCATATATTTT
NA	TRBV5-5	NA	TRBJ1-3	CASSFDQGAGNTIYF	TGTGCCAGCAGCTTTGACCAAGGGGCTGGAAACACCATATATTTT
NA	TRBV27	NA	TRBJ2-7	CASSLGAAYEQYF	TGTGCCAGCAGTTTAGGGGCAGCCTACGAGCAGTACTTC
NA	TRBV6-6	NA	TRBJ1-5	CASSYPGGGLEPQHF	TGTGCCAGCAGTTACCCCGGAGGAGGGCTGGAGCCCCAGCATTTT
NA	TRBV7-2	TRBD2	TRBJ2-7	CASSPASGGFPYEQYF	TGTGCCAGCAGCCCCGCTAGCGGGGGGTTCCCCTACGAGCAGTACTTC
NA	TRBV5-1	TRBD2	TRBJ2-1	CASSLSGGIYNEQFF	TGCGCCAGCAGCCTTAGCGGGGGGATTTACAATGAGCAGTTCTTC
NA	TRBV5-6	NA	TRBJ1-2	CASSIGTKLHYGYTF	TGTGCCAGCAGCATCGGGACAAAATTGCACTATGGCTACACCTTC
NA	TRBV5-1	TRBD2	TRBJ2-3	CASSLNLAVTDTQYF	TGCGCCAGCAGCTTGAACCTAGCGGTCACAGATACGCAGTATTTT
few	TRBV6-5	TRBD2	TRBJ2-5	CASTDGLAGGETQYF	TGTGCCAGCACCGATGGACTAGCGGGGGGAGAGACCCAGTACTTC
NA	TRBV6-1	NA	TRBJ1-5	CASSEVRGWNQPQHF	TGTGCCAGCAGTGAGGTTAGGGGATGGAATCAGCCCCAGCATTTT
NA	TRBV9	TRBD2	TRBJ2-3	CASSVVLAGGLDTQYF	TGTGCCAGCAGCGTAGTACTAGCGGGGGGGCTAGATACGCAGTATTTT
NA	TRBV7-3	TRBD2	TRBJ2-3	CASSLTPAGSTDTQYF	TGTGCCAGCAGCTTAACACCAGCGGGGTCTACAGATACGCAGTATTTT